Sequencing of this TCR beta chain was carried out in a study of blood T cell repertoires in COVID-19. Study as a whole: Collection of acute and convalescent COVID-19 samples took place in the United States, Italy and Spain. In each case, the material was cDNA or gDNA derived from T cells, B-cell-depleted T cells, or PBMCs.

As processed by the authors: Counts of nucleated cells, estimated from reference gene primer amplification, were obtained. Libraries were prepared by immunoSEQ multiplex PCR; TCRdb keeps only in-frame clonotypes and omits some of them. The V and J calls and clone size were taken over from that table, and D and trimming were inferred from the DNA. The table has around 170,000 clones, over 65% seen once; the top ten hold less than 3%. Per germline, CDR1 SGHRS and CDR2 YFSETQ. CDR3 size: 13 residues. Trimming removed 2 bases from V and 3 bases from J, with 9 bases in between. The receptor's source is an elderly woman with acute or convalescent COVID-19. The V call is TRBV5-1, the J call TRBJ2-7, with D uncertain. The sequencing input was peripheral blood. The DNA for the CDR3 is TGCGCCAGCAGCTTTTCCGCTAACTACGAGCAGTACTTC. Protein sequence: CASSFSANYEQYF.